The clone carrying this TCR beta chain was seen only a few times. Its antigen is still unknown. Punch biopsies of lesional scalp, plus peripheral blood, were taken from alopecia areata patients. This record comes from a study of CD8+ T cells in alopecia areata. Findings and caveats of the study: Although TCR sharing was seen in mice, sharing across patients was less clear, possibly for HLA-related reasons. Higher clonality and more expanded CD8+ clones appeared in lesional than normal scalp.

The sequencing template was cDNA reverse transcribed from extracted RNA. Profiled with immunoSEQ multiplex PCR; TCRdb holds only in-frame clones, not every one. Of about 82,000 clones in the sample, roughly half were seen once. The CDR3 contains 15 residues. Trimming pared 3 bases from V and 7 bases from J, leaving 21 bases between. The germline gives CDR1 SQVTM, CDR2 ANQGSEA. The sample consisted of NKG2D-high CD8+ T cells sorted from blood. The J gene is TRBJ1-2, the V gene TRBV29-1; D remains ambiguous. This receptor was taken from a human donor with alopecia areata. CDR3 nucleotide sequence: TGCAGCGTTGATCCATTCCACCCCTCAAGGAGTGGCTACACCTTC. It translates to CSVDPFHPSRSGYTF.